This T cell receptor beta chain was captured by sequencing in a study of cytotoxic CD8 clonotypes in ibrutinib-treated CLL (dated by TCRdb to 2020 to 2023). A note on the overall study: The cohort included some 14 treatment-naive and some 10 relapsed/refractory patients; 17 were IGHV unmutated. Of the roughly 90 people in the trial, 26 had longitudinal samples available. Partial responses were observed in roughly 25 patients and complete responses in 2; after a median follow-up of roughly 62 months, remission was maintained in 15 or so patients and progression was observed in roughly twelve. Samples at response were collected after a median of about 13 months of treatment, with a range of about 6 to 36 months. Every sample from remission and from progressive disease was obtained while the patients were still on ibrutinib. On average, each sample yielded approximately 250,000 productive templates and 94,082 productive rearrangements. Cryopreserved peripheral blood mononuclear cells were obtained before treatment, at response, and at either sustained remission or disease progression.

Based on the germline V gene (reference sequence), the CDR1 and CDR2 sequences are GTSNPN and SVGIG. From the cysteine through the phenylalanine, the CDR3 covers 13 amino acids. Of the read, only the CDR3 DNA is kept; its 39 bases are in frame from base 1. V is pruned by 2 bases and J by 8 bases, leaving 6 bases of the junction without a gene match. The time point label for this specimen denotes: roughly 23 months on ibrutinib. For TCR beta library preparation, approximately 2 micrograms of genomic DNA were isolated from cryopreserved PBMCs. Longitudinal blood samples from CLL patients receiving ibrutinib monotherapy were subjected to high-throughput TCR beta sequencing. The patients took part in an open-label, single-center phase 2 trial of ibrutinib monotherapy. General conclusions and limits of the study: Public clonotypes were rare and either shrank or stayed stable during treatment, and the rise in clonality at ibrutinib response reflected expansion of private clonotypes. At baseline, clonality was higher than in age-matched healthy donors and showed a strong correlation with circulating CD8+ T-cell counts. At ibrutinib response clonality went up, during sustained remission it held steady, and at progression it dropped back toward baseline. Lymph node repertoires were not examined, and the timing of sampling was not matched between patients in sustained remission and those whose disease progressed.

A MiSeq instrument was used for deep resolution sequencing, which targeted depths ranging from 1 in 1 million up to 1 in 200,000 T cells, with coverage averaging 10x for each clonotype. The immunoSEQ hsTCRB Kit was used to generate TCR beta libraries. The study's own analysis went as follows. ImmunoSEQ Data Assistant and ImmunoSEQ Analyzer were used for data analysis, and V, D and J genes were assigned according to IMGT definitions. Clonality, with values ranging from 0 to 1, was calculated as one minus the normalized Shannon entropy of productive rearrangement frequencies. Only overrepresented clonotypes making up at least 0.05% of the repertoire of each patient were included in the public clonotype analysis. Roughly 12 age-matched healthy donor repertoires from immuneACCESS were used as controls for clonality. Held by TCRdb, this immuneACCESS table contains in-frame sequences only and omits some clones. Under half of the omission traces to an unresolved V gene where checked; the cause of the rest is unknown. The V and J calls and clone size come from that table; D and trimming were worked out from the DNA. In all, the sample holds over 95,000 clones, and approximately 58% of those were seen once. The leading ten clones occupy 30% to 45% of the sample.

Points on this clone: The antigen this receptor binds is unknown. The input lacks base qualities; no much larger clone sits a single base away.

The V and J segments used are TRBV30 and TRBJ1-2, and 9 junctional nucleotides match TRBD1. This receptor was identified in a human donor with chronic lymphocytic leukemia. The source material was PBMCs, sampled after 24 months of ibrutinib treatment. DNA sequence: TGTGCCTGGAGTTCCTACAGGGGGCTCGGCTACACCTTC. Its coded protein is CAWSSYRGLGYTF.